This TCR beta chain was obtained from a study of T cell clonotyping in hematopoietic cell transplantation. As concerns this clone: Its antigen is as yet unknown.

This CDR3 has 19 amino acids. V lost 4 bases, J lost 0 bases, and 15 bases stayed unmatched. Germline values: CDR1 LNHDA, CDR2 SQIVND (reference sequence). Study results and limitations: No sorting was done, leaving CD4 and CD8 contributions mixed.

Clones were sequenced by immunoSEQ multiplex PCR, and TCRdb holds only the in-frame ones, with some missing. The sample records approximately 17,000 clones, under 90% being singletons. The rearrangement joins TRBV19 to TRBJ1-5, with 7 bases identical to TRBD1. The source material was peripheral blood mononuclear cells. The sequence was obtained from a man between 45 and 60 years old in good health. Some clones in this sample may be carry-over from other donors' samples. The CDR3 here is CASSNYKGQTIYSNQPQHF. The DNA for the CDR3 is TGTGCCAGTAGTAACTATAAGGGACAGACCATATATAGCAATCAGCCCCAGCATTTT.